The 20 T cell receptor beta chains in this list originate from one sample, sequenced in a study of T cell responses to AZD1222 COVID-19 vaccine. Here immunoSEQ multiplex PCR was the method, and the copy in TCRdb shows in-frame clones only, minus some. The sample has roughly 130,000 clones; 87% are singletons. The sample in question was peripheral blood, obtained on day 0 of AZD1222 vaccination. Source of these receptors: an adult in good health.

This clone was counted a single time. This chain links TRBV3-1 (or the pseudogene TRBV3-2) with TRBJ2-3; D is perhaps TRBD1 (5 bases). Between the trimmed V and J ends, which lost 2 bases and 0 bases, there was a span of 9 bases. The CDR3 has 15 amino acids. Germline values: CDR1 LGHDT, CDR2 YNNKEL (reference sequence). The chain's CDR3 is CASSQRQSSTDTQYF. The CDR3 bases are TGTGCCAGCAGCCAACGACAGTCTAGCACAGATACGCAGTATTTT.

This clone was counted a few times. One end of the junction does not line up with germline, which may come from a read error. The V gene is TRBV12-3 or TRBV12-4, the J gene TRBJ1-2; D gene unclear. The CDR3 runs 13 residues. CDR3 coding DNA: TGTGCCAGCAGTCCCACCACGGGCTACGAGACTTCCTTC. It yields the protein CASSPTTGYETSF.

This chain connects TRBV6-5 to TRBJ1-1; perhaps TRBD1 as D (6 bases). V lost 2 bases to trimming and J lost 7 bases, with 11 bases between them. CDR3 length: 13 residues. Germline V gives CDR1 MNHEY, CDR2 SVGAGI. The CDR3 is CASSYGRGIEAFF. The CDR3 coding sequence is TGTGCCAGCAGTTACGGCAGGGGCATTGAAGCTTTCTTT.

The genes are TRBV2 and TRBJ2-7; D possibly corresponds to TRBD2 (5 bases). This CDR3 has 15 amino acids. Germline V gene lookup returns CDR1 SNHLY and CDR2 FYNNEI. V gave up 2 bases and J gave up 7 bases, with 18 bases separating them. CDR3 in amino acids: CASSESSDLKREQYF. CDR3 sequence (DNA): TGTGCCAGCAGTGAATCGAGTGATCTAAAGCGGGAGCAGTACTTC.

The V call is TRBV6-6, the J call TRBJ2-2; the D gene could be TRBD1 or TRBD2 (5 bases each). CDR3 length equals 14 residues. The V end was cut by 2 bases, the J end by 4 bases, with 8 bases between. Looked up from germline, CDR1 is MNHNY and CDR2 is SVGAGI (reference sequence). The CDR3 reads CASSYKGPTGELFF. The DNA for the CDR3 is TGTGCCAGCAGTTACAAGGGACCCACCGGGGAGCTGTTTTTT.

The CDR3 DNA is TGTGCCAGCAGCCAAGTCGGGACCGACCTCTTTTCACCCCTCCACTTT. This translates into CASSQVGTDLFSPLHF. V and J are TRBV4-2 and TRBJ1-6; tentatively, D is TRBD1 (5 bases). Germline V gives CDR1 LGHNA, CDR2 YNFKEQ. Trimming took 1 base from V and 9 from J, leaving 16 bases between them. The CDR3 has 16 residues.

The rearrangement joins TRBV9 to TRBJ2-3; 8 bases are shared with TRBD2. CDR3 size: 16 residues. J was trimmed by 2 bases and V by 0 bases; bases with no gene match: 5. Germline V lookup: CDR1 SGDLS, CDR2 YYNGEE. In DNA, the CDR3 is TGTGCCAGCAGCGTAGAGGCGGGGGGCTACACAGATACGCAGTATTTT. Its protein is CASSVEAGGYTDTQYF.

This clone was seen more than once but under ten times. This sequence joins TRBV5-1 and TRBJ1-4; D may be TRBD1 (5 bases). In germline, CDR1 is SGHRS, CDR2 YFSETQ. This CDR3 is built from 13 residues. V lost 2 bases and J lost 8, with 10 bases in between. The CDR3 DNA follows: TGCGCCAGCAGCTTAACGGGGGTGGAAAAACTGTTTTTT. Translated: CASSLTGVEKLFF.

J is TRBJ1-3 and V is TRBV10-3, with 7 bases lining up with TRBD1. This CDR3 region has 15 residues. The V and J ends lost 3 bases and 2 bases, in that order; junction bases with no gene match: 4. The germline gives CDR1 ENHRY, CDR2 SYGVKD. This chain's CDR3 is CAISDGDRTGNTIYF. CDR3 bases: TGTGCCATCAGTGATGGGGACAGAACTGGAAACACCATATATTTT.

The gene calls are TRBV19 and TRBJ1-2, with 8 bases fitting TRBD1. V gave up 4 bases and J gave up 7 bases; unmatched junction bases: 11. The CDR3 length is 15 residues. The germline V gene encodes CDR1 LNHDA and CDR2 SQIVND (reference sequence). The CDR3 reads CASSTGQGSLSGYTF. As DNA, the CDR3 is TGTGCCAGTAGTACCGGACAGGGATCCTTGAGTGGCTACACCTTC. The full variable domain, rest sourced from reference TRBV19 and TRBJ1-2, is DGGITQSPKYLFRKEGQNVTLSCEQNLNHDAMYWYRQDPGQGLRLIYYSQIVNDFQKGDIAEGYSVSREKKESFPLTVTSAQKNPTAFYLCASSTGQGSLSGYTFGSGTRLTVV.

The V and J genes are TRBV3-1 (or the pseudogene TRBV3-2) and TRBJ2-6; no definite D call. This CDR3 comprises 14 residues. Trimming took 5 bases from V and 0 from J, leaving 5 bases between them. CDR1 LGHDT and CDR2 YNNKEL come from the germline V gene (reference sequence). Here the CDR3 DNA reads TGTGCCAGCAGCGCCAGCTCTGGGGCCAACGTCCTGACTTTC. It specifies CASSASSGANVLTF.

J is TRBJ1-2 and V is TRBV7-3, with D perhaps matching TRBD1 (6 bases). V was trimmed by 9 bases and J by 8 bases, leaving 16 bases between them. Germline assignment: CDR1 SGHTA and CDR2 FQGTGA. The CDR3 extends over 12 amino acids. The DNA for the CDR3 is TGTGCCAGGATGGACAGAGTGAGGGGCTACACCTTC. Protein: CARMDRVRGYTF.

The chain is built from TRBV6-1 and TRBJ1-5, with D unclear. The CDR3 is 12 amino acids. Trimming cost V 6 bases and J 0 bases, with 3 bases left between them. CDR1 is MNHNS and CDR2 is SASEGT in the germline V gene. The CDR3, as DNA: TGTGCCAGCAGAGCTAGCAATCAGCCCCAGCATTTT. Amino acid sequence: CASRASNQPQHF.

CDR3: CASSLSRTSTEAFF. CDR3 sequence (DNA): TGTGCCAGCAGCTTATCTCGGACGAGCACTGAAGCTTTCTTT. V gene TRBV7-3 combines with J gene TRBJ1-1; D not certain. Germline V gene data show CDR1 as SGHTA and CDR2 as FQGTGA. V shed 2 bases and J shed 4 bases, with 11 bases lying between them. There are 14 residues in the CDR3.

In DNA, the CDR3 is TGTGCCAGCAGTGAACCCGGGACAGGCAATGAAAAACTGTTTTTT. Amino acid sequence: CASSEPGTGNEKLFF. This chain connects TRBV25-1 to TRBJ1-4; 8 nucleotides match TRBD1. CDR1 and CDR2 (germline): MGHDK, SYGVNS. Trimming removed 2 bases from V and 5 bases from J; junction bases left unmatched: 4. The CDR3 covers 15 residues. The full variable domain, rest sourced from reference TRBV25-1 and TRBJ1-4, is EADIYQTPRYLVIGTGKKITLECSQTMGHDKMYWYQQDPGMELHLIHYSYGVNSTEKGDLSSESTVSRIRTEHFPLTLESARPSHTSQYLCASSEPGTGNEKLFFGSGTQLSVL.

The chain carries TRBV5-6 and TRBJ2-7; D remains unclear. The germline gives CDR1 SGHDT, CDR2 YYEEEE. The CDR3 loop spans 12 amino acids. Between the trimmed V and J ends, which lost 3 bases and 0 bases, there was a span of 4 bases. The CDR3: CASSYGSYEQYF. As DNA, the CDR3 is TGTGCCAGCAGCTACGGCTCCTACGAGCAGTACTTC.

This clone was seen a single time. The CDR3 bases are TGTGCCAGTAATCGGGGTTATAGCAATCAGCCCCAGCATTTT. Its translation is CASNRGYSNQPQHF. The rearrangement uses TRBV19 and TRBJ1-5; D remains unclear. CDR3 size: 14 residues. Germline CDR1 LNHDA, CDR2 SQIVND (reference sequence). V dropped 7 bases and J dropped 0 bases, with 10 bases sitting between them. Based on the CDR3 plus reference TRBV19 and TRBJ1-5, the full variable domain is DGGITQSPKYLFRKEGQNVTLSCEQNLNHDAMYWYRQDPGQGLRLIYYSQIVNDFQKGDIAEGYSVSREKKESFPLTVTSAQKNPTAFYLCASNRGYSNQPQHFGDGTRLSIL.

The J gene is TRBJ1-2, the V gene TRBV7-2; D perhaps matches TRBD1 (6 bases). Trimming stripped 5 bases from V and 6 bases from J, with 16 bases between. Germline V gene lookup returns CDR1 SGHTA and CDR2 FQGNSA. The CDR3 runs 14 residues. CDR3 coding DNA: TGTGCCAGCAGCGCTATGGGACACGGGGATGGCTACACCTTC. It specifies CASSAMGHGDGYTF. The full variable domain, rest sourced from reference TRBV7-2 and TRBJ1-2, is GAGVSQSPSNKVTEKGKDVELRCDPISGHTALYWYRQSLGQGLEFLIYFQGNSAPDKSGLPSDRFSAERTGGSVSTLTIQRTQQEDSAVYLCASSAMGHGDGYTFGSGTRLTVV.

The J gene is TRBJ1-1, the V gene TRBV7-3; 10 nucleotides match TRBD1. The CDR3 sequence is 15 residues long. V dropped 5 bases and J dropped 3; count of bases not matched to a gene: 6. CDR1 SGHTA and CDR2 FQGTGA come from the germline V gene. CDR3: CASSPRDRGDTEAFF. CDR3 sequence (DNA): TGTGCCAGCAGCCCGAGGGACAGGGGTGACACTGAAGCTTTCTTT. The complete variable domain, with remaining parts taken from reference TRBV7-3 and TRBJ1-1, reads GAGVSQTPSNKVTEKGKYVELRCDPISGHTALYWYRQSLGQGPEFLIYFQGTGAADDSGLPNDRFFAVRPEGSVSTLKIQRTERGDSAVYLCASSPRDRGDTEAFFGQGTRLTVV.

A remark on this clone: Other DNA sequences in this specimen translate into the identical CDR3. This sequence joins TRBV12-3 or TRBV12-4 and TRBJ2-7; TRBD1 might be the D (5 bases). V was cut by 2 bases and J by 3 bases, with 8 bases left in between. There are 13 residues in the CDR3. CDR3 sequence: CASSLRGSYEQYF. DNA of the CDR3: TGTGCCAGCAGTTTAAGGGGTAGCTACGAGCAGTACTTC.